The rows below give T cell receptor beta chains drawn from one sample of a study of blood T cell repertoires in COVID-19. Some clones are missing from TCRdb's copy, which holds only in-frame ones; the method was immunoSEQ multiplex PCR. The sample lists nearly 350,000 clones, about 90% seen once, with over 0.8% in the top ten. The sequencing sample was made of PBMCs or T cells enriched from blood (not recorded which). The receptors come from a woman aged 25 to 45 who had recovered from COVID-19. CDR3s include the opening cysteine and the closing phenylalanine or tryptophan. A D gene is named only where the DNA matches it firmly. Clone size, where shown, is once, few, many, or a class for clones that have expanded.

TGTGCCAGCAGCTTAGATTTCAGGGGCGCTGGCTACACCTTC | CASSLDFRGAGYTF | - | TRBV7-2 | - | 14 | TRBJ1-2
TGTGCCAGCAGTTGGATCGGGGGAGGGCGAGGAACTGAAGCTTTCTTT | CASSWIGGGRGTEAFF | - | TRBV27 | - | 16 | TRBJ1-1
TGTGCCAGCAGTTACACAGGGATGGGGGATACGCAGTATTTT | CASSYTGMGDTQYF | - | TRBV6-6 | - | 14 | TRBJ2-3
TGTGCCAGTACGCGCTGGGGCGCAAGAGACACTGAAGCTTTCTTT | CASTRWGARDTEAFF | - | TRBV19 | - | 15 | TRBJ1-1
TGCAGCGTTGAAGATACGGGCAGGGTCAACACCATATATTTT | CSVEDTGRVNTIYF | - | TRBV29-1 | - | 14 | TRBJ1-3
TGTGCCAGCAGCTTAGAGGACAGCTACGAGCAGTACTTC | CASSLEDSYEQYF | - | TRBV11-2 | few | 13 | TRBJ2-7
TGTGCCAGCAGCTGGGCCCCGGCGGGCTACAATGAGCAGTTCTTC | CASSWAPAGYNEQFF | - | TRBV7-2 | - | 15 | TRBJ2-1
TGTGCCAGCTCAAGACTAGCTAGCACAGATACGCAGTATTTT | CASSRLASTDTQYF | TRBD2 | TRBV18 | - | 14 | TRBJ2-3
TGCGCCAGCAGCTGGGGGCCAGCAGATGGCTACACCTTC | CASSWGPADGYTF | - | TRBV5-1 | - | 13 | TRBJ1-2
TGTGCCAGCAGCTTGGGTCCGGGCGGGGAGACCCAGTACTTC | CASSLGPGGETQYF | - | TRBV5-6 | once | 14 | TRBJ2-5
TGTGCCTGGAGTGTACCGGGGGGCCAGACCCAGTACTTC | CAWSVPGGQTQYF | - | TRBV30 | - | 13 | TRBJ2-5
TGCAGCGTTCCAGGGAACACCGGGGAGCTGTTTTTT | CSVPGNTGELFF | - | TRBV29-1 | once | 12 | TRBJ2-2
TGTGCCAGCAGCTTAGTTTGGACCGGGGGCTACGAGCAGTACTTC | CASSLVWTGGYEQYF | - | TRBV7-9 | few | 15 | TRBJ2-7
TGTGCCACCAGTAGGGGGACCCCAGATACGCAGTATTTT | CATSRGTPDTQYF | - | TRBV24-1 | - | 13 | TRBJ2-3
TGCGCCAGCAGCCGAGTTGCCACCGGGGAGCTGTTTTTT | CASSRVATGELFF | - | TRBV4-3 | - | 13 | TRBJ2-2
TGTGCCAGCAGTACCGGGAATCAGCCCCAGCATTTT | CASSTGNQPQHF | - | TRBV6-2/TRBV6-3 | - | 12 | TRBJ1-5
TGTGCCAGTGGGCCGGCGGGACAGGGGAGAGATGAGCAGTTCTTC | CASGPAGQGRDEQFF | TRBD1 | TRBV19 | - | 15 | TRBJ2-1
TGTGCCAGCAGTTTAGGTCTGGCGGGGTCGGTCTCCTACGAGCAGTACTTC | CASSLGLAGSVSYEQYF | - | TRBV28 | - | 17 | TRBJ2-7
TGTGCCAGCAGCTCAAGGACAAGACAGAACACTGAAGCTTTCTTT | CASSSRTRQNTEAFF | - | TRBV7-8 | - | 15 | TRBJ1-1
TGTGCCAGCAGTGGGACAGGGGGCGCCGGGGAGCTGTTTTTT | CASSGTGGAGELFF | TRBD1 | TRBV6-2/TRBV6-3 | - | 14 | TRBJ2-2
TGCGCCAGCAGCCAGGGACAGGGGCAAGAGCAGTACTTC | CASSQGQGQEQYF | TRBD1 | TRBV4-1 | once | 13 | TRBJ2-7
TGTGCCAGCAGTACAGCCGGGAGAAACACTGAAGCTTTCTTT | CASSTAGRNTEAFF | - | TRBV27 | - | 14 | TRBJ1-1
TGTGCCAGCAGACCTCCGGGACAGGGATTCTACGAGCAGTACTTC | CASRPPGQGFYEQYF | TRBD1 | TRBV6-5 | - | 15 | TRBJ2-7
TGTGCCAGCTCACAGGACGGGAGGGGATCACCCCTCCACTTT | CASSQDGRGSPLHF | - | TRBV18 | - | 14 | TRBJ1-6
TGTGCCAGCAGTGAATTGAGGAATCAGCCCCAGCATTTT | CASSELRNQPQHF | - | TRBV2 | - | 13 | TRBJ1-5
TGTGCCATCAGTGGGCTAGCGGGGGGCACAGATACGCAGTATTTT | CAISGLAGGTDTQYF | TRBD2 | TRBV10-3 | - | 15 | TRBJ2-3
TGTGCCAGCAGCTTAGAGGCCAAGAGGCGCCGGGAGCTGTTTTTT | CASSLEAKRRRELFF | - | TRBV7-9 | - | 15 | TRBJ2-2
TGCGCCAGCAGCCAAGAGGGGCAGCCGAATTCACCCCTCCACTTT | CASSQEGQPNSPLHF | - | TRBV4-3 | - | 15 | TRBJ1-6
TGTGCCAGCAGCGTTCACAGGGGAGGCACTGAAGCTTTCTTT | CASSVHRGGTEAFF | TRBD1 | TRBV9 | - | 14 | TRBJ1-1
TGTGCCAGCAGAGGACAGGGGGTGGCTTTCTTT | CASRGQGVAFF | TRBD1 | TRBV13 | - | 11 | TRBJ1-1
TGTGCCAGCAGTTTACTCGGCTACGAGCAGTACTTC | CASSLLGYEQYF | - | TRBV27 | few | 12 | TRBJ2-7
TGTGCCAGCAGCCAACAGGGTCTCTATGGCTACACCTTC | CASSQQGLYGYTF | - | TRBV3-1/TRBV3-2 | once | 13 | TRBJ1-2
TGTGCCAGCAGTAAGGGAGTGAACACTGAAGCTTTCTTT | CASSKGVNTEAFF | - | TRBV27 | - | 13 | TRBJ1-1
TGCGCCAGCAGCGAAGTGGGGGCCAATCAGCCCCAGCATTTT | CASSEVGANQPQHF | - | TRBV4-1 | - | 14 | TRBJ1-5
TGTGCCAGCAGTGACAGGGGTCGGGCAAGCTATGGCTACACCTTC | CASSDRGRASYGYTF | - | TRBV2 | - | 15 | TRBJ1-2
TGTGCCAGCAGCTCCAAAGGGGGGACAGGCGAACCATACGAGCAGTACTTC | CASSSKGGTGEPYEQYF | TRBD1 | TRBV7-9 | - | 17 | TRBJ2-7
TGTGCCAGCAGCTTGGGTGGCCGCGGGGAAAAACTGTTTTTT | CASSLGGRGEKLFF | - | TRBV5-5 | once | 14 | TRBJ1-4
TGTGCCAGCAGCTCCTCCTCGGACAGACAAGGGGGCAATCAGCCCCAGCATTTT | CASSSSSDRQGGNQPQHF | - | TRBV7-9 | few | 18 | TRBJ1-5
TGTGCCAGCAGCCCTTTTCTTCGTCAGCCCCAGCATTTT | CASSPFLRQPQHF | - | TRBV7-2 | - | 13 | TRBJ1-5
TGTGCCAGCAGCCAAGAGAGGGCTCGGGGGAATCAGAACGAGCAGTACTTC | CASSQERARGNQNEQYF | - | TRBV14 | - | 17 | TRBJ2-7
TGTGCCAGCAGCCAAGCGTCGGGACAGAGTTCCTACGAGCAGTACTTC | CASSQASGQSSYEQYF | TRBD1 | TRBV4-2 | - | 16 | TRBJ2-7
TGTGCCAGCAGTTTTGGCGGGGGGGCGGGTGTAGATACGCAGTATTTT | CASSFGGGAGVDTQYF | TRBD2 | TRBV27 | - | 16 | TRBJ2-3
TGCGCCAGCAGCTTGGAGGACAGGGCCTCCAACGAGCAGTACTTC | CASSLEDRASNEQYF | TRBD1 | TRBV5-1 | once | 15 | TRBJ2-7
TGTGCCAGCAGCTCCGAACAGAGCTCTGGAAACACCATATATTTT | CASSSEQSSGNTIYF | - | TRBV5-4 | once | 15 | TRBJ1-3
TGTGCCAGCAGTTCCCCCGGGACAGGGGGCGGGAGAAACACTGAAGCTTTCTTT | CASSSPGTGGGRNTEAFF | TRBD1 | TRBV28 | - | 18 | TRBJ1-1
TGTGCCAGCAGTTTAGCCGGGACAGGGGGCGGAAACACTGAAGCTTTCTTT | CASSLAGTGGGNTEAFF | TRBD1 | TRBV28 | few | 17 | TRBJ1-1
TGTGCCAGCAGCGCAGGAGGACAGGGAGGCACAGATACGCAGTATTTT | CASSAGGQGGTDTQYF | TRBD1 | TRBV5-4 | - | 16 | TRBJ2-3
TGTGCCTGGAGTGTCGTCGGAGGGGAGGGAGGCTACACCTTC | CAWSVVGGEGGYTF | - | TRBV30 | - | 14 | TRBJ1-2
TGTGCCAGCAGCCAAGATCCCAGGGGGAGTACTGGAAACACCATATATTTT | CASSQDPRGSTGNTIYF | TRBD1 | TRBV4-2 | once | 17 | TRBJ1-3
TGTGCCAGCAGTTTGGTGCAGACAGATACGCAGTATTTT | CASSLVQTDTQYF | - | TRBV12-3/TRBV12-4 | - | 13 | TRBJ2-3
TGTGCCAGCAGCTATTTACTAGCGGAACTGTTTTTT | CASSYLLAELFF | TRBD2 | TRBV7-2 | - | 12 | TRBJ2-2
TGTGCCAGCAGCTTCGGGGGACGCGGGGGCCTAAACAATGAGCAGTTCTTC | CASSFGGRGGLNNEQFF | - | TRBV5-4 | - | 17 | TRBJ2-1
TGTGCCTGGAGTGAGGGACAGGGGTTCCACGAGCAGTACTTC | CAWSEGQGFHEQYF | TRBD1 | TRBV30 | - | 14 | TRBJ2-7
TGTGCCAGCAGCTTGGGAGGGGGCGGAATAAGCAATCAGCCCCAGCATTTT | CASSLGGGGISNQPQHF | TRBD1 | TRBV5-6 | few | 17 | TRBJ1-5
TGTGCCAGCAGCTTTTCTAGCCGATTATTAAGCTCCTACGAGCAGTACTTC | CASSFSSRLLSSYEQYF | - | TRBV7-2 | - | 17 | TRBJ2-7
TGTGCCAGCAGTCCCCGGGCAGGGGGCGCCCAGCCCCAGCATTTT | CASSPRAGGAQPQHF | TRBD1 | TRBV27 | few | 15 | TRBJ1-5
TGTGCCATCAGTCGGGACAGGGCCGGCTCACCCCTCCACTTT | CAISRDRAGSPLHF | TRBD1 | TRBV10-3 | - | 14 | TRBJ1-6
TGTGCCAGCAGTTACTCGAGGGAGGGGAGGACCGGGGAGCTGTTTTTT | CASSYSREGRTGELFF | TRBD2 | TRBV6-5 | - | 16 | TRBJ2-2